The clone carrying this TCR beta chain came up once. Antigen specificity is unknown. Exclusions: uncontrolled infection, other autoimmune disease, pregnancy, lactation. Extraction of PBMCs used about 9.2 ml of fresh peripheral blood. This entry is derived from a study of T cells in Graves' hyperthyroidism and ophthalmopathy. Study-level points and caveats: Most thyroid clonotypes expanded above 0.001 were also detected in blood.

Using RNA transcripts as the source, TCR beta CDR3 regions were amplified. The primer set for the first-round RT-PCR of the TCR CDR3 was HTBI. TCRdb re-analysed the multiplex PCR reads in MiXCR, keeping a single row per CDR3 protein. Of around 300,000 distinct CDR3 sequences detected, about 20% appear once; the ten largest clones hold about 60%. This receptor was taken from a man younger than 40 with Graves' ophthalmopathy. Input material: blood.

CDR3 residues: CASSTASSGETDTQYF. The CDR3 bases are TGTGCCAGCAGCACAGCCTCTAGCGGGGAAACAGATACGCAGTATTTT. V is TRBV7-3 and J is TRBJ2-3; 9 bases map to TRBD2. Germline-derived CDR1 and CDR2 are SGHTA and FQGTGA. Trimming cost V 5 bases and J 3 bases; bases outside gene matches: 9. This CDR3 contains 16 residues.